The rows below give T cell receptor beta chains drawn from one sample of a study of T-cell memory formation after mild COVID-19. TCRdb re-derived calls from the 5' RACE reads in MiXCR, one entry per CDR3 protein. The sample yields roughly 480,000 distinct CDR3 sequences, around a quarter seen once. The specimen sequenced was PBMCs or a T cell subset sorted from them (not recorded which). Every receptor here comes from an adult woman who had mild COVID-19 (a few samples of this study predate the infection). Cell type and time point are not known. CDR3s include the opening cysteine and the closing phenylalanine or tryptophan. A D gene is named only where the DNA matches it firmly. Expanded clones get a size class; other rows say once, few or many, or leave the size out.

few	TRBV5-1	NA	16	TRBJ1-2	CASSLDGRQRNYGYTF	TGCGCCAGCAGCTTGGACGGACGACAGAGAAACTATGGCTACACCTTC
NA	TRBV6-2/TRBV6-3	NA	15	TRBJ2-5	CASSYSKENQETQYF	TGTGCCAGCAGTTACTCGAAGGAGAATCAAGAGACCCAGTACTTC
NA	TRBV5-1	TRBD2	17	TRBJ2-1	CASSLDPGLAGGNEQFF	TGCGCCAGCAGCTTGGATCCGGGACTAGCGGGGGGGAATGAGCAGTTCTTC
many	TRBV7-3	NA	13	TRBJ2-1	CASSPGTSNEQFF	TGTGCCAGCAGCCCCGGGACTTCCAATGAGCAGTTCTTC
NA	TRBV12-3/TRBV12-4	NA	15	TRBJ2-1	CASRVGSGGYNEQFF	TGTGCCAGTCGGGTGGGGAGTGGGGGGTACAATGAGCAGTTCTTC
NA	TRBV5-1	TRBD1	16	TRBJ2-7	CASSPGQGGSYLEQYF	TGCGCCAGCAGCCCCGGACAGGGAGGCTCCTATCTCGAGCAGTACTTC
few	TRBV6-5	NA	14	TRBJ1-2	CASSYSPVEDGYTF	TGTGCCAGCAGTTACTCGCCGGTGGAGGATGGCTACACCTTC
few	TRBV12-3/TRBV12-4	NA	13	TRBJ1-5	CASSLELYQPQHF	TGTGCCAGCAGTTTGGAACTATATCAGCCCCAGCATTTT
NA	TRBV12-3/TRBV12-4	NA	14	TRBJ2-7	CASSLGRRTYEQYF	TGTGCCAGCAGTTTAGGACGGAGAACCTACGAGCAGTACTTC
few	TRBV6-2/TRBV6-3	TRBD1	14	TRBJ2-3	CAASWTGITDTQYF	TGTGCCGCGTCATGGACAGGGATCACAGATACGCAGTATTTT
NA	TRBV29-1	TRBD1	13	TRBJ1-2	CSVVTGGILGYTF	TGCAGCGTTGTGACAGGGGGAATCCTTGGCTACACCTTC
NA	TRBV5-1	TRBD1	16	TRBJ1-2	CASSLTQGAGNYGYTF	TGCGCCAGCAGCTTGACACAGGGGGCGGGTAACTATGGCTACACCTTC